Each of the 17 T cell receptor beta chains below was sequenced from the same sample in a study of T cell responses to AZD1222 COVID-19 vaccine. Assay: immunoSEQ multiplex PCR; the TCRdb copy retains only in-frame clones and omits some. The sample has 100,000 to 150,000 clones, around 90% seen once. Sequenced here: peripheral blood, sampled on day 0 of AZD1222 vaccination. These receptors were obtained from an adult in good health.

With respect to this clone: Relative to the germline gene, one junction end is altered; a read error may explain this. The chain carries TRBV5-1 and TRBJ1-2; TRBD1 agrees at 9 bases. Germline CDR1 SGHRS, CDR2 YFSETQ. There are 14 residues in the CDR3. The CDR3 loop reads CASRLGQGNYGYTF. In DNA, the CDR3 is TGCGCCAGCAGGTTGGGACAGGGTAACTATGGCTACACCTTC.

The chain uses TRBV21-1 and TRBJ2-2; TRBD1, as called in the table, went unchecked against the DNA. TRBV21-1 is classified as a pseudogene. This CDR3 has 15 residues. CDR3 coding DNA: TGTGCCAGCAGCAAAGAAGGACAGGCGGCGGGGGAGCTGTTTTTT. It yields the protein CASSKEGQAAGELFF.

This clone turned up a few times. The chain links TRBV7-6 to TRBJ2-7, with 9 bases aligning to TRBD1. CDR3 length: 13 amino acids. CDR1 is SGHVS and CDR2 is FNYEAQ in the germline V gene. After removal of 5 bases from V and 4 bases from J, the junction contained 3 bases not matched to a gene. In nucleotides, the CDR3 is TGTGCCAGCAGCCAGGACAGGGGTTACGAGCAGTACTTC. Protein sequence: CASSQDRGYEQYF.

The CDR3 bases are TGTGCCAGCTCACTCGGGACAGGTAGTCGGGGTCTTGAAGCTTTCTTT. It codes for CASSLGTGSRGLEAFF. This chain uses TRBV18 with TRBJ1-1, with 8 bases aligning to TRBD1. The CDR3 totals 16 residues. The V segment lost 4 bases and the J segment 7 bases; nucleotides outside the gene matches: 14. Germline values: CDR1 KGHSH, CDR2 LQKENI.

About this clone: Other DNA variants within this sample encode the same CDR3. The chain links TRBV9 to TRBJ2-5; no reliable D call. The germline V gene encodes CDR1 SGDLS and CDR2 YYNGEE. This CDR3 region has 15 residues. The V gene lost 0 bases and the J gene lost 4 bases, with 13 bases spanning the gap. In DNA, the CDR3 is TGTGCCAGCAGCGTAGGGGTTGAAGGGCGAGAGACCCAGTACTTC. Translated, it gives CASSVGVEGRETQYF.

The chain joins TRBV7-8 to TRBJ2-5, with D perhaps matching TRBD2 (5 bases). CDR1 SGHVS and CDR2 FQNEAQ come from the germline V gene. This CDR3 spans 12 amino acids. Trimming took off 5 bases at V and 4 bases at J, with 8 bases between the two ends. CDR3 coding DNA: TGTGCCAGCAGCCGGGGAGTAGAGACCCAGTACTTC. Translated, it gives CASSRGVETQYF.

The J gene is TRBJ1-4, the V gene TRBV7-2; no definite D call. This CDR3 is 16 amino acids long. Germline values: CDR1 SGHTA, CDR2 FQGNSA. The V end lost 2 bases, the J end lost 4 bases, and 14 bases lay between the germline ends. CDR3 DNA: TGTGCCAGCAGCTTATGGGATTGGGAGGGTAATGAAAAACTGTTTTTT. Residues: CASSLWDWEGNEKLFF.

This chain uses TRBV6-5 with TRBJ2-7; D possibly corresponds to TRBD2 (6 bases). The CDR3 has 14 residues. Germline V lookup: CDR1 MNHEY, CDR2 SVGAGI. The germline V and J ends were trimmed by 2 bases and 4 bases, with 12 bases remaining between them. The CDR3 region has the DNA TGTGCCAGCAGTTACCAGGGACTGAAATACGAGCAGTACTTC. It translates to CASSYQGLKYEQYF.

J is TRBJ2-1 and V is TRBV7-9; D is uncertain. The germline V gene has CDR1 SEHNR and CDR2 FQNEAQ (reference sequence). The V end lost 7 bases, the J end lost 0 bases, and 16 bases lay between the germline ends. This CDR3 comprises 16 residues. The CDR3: CASTPGHLSSYNEQFF. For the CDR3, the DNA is TGTGCCAGCACCCCCGGGCACCTAAGCTCCTACAATGAGCAGTTCTTC.

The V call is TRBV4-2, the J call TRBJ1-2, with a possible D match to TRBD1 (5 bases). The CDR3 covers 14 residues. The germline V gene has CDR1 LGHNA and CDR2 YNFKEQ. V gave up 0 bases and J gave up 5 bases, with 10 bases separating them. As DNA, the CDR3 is TGTGCCAGCAGCCAAGATGGGGCAGCATATGGCTACACCTTC. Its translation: CASSQDGAAYGYTF.

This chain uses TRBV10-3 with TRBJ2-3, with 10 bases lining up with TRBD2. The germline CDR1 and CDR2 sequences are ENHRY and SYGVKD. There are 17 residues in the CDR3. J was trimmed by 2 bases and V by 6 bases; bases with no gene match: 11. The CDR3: CAIRPRVAGGLTDTQYF. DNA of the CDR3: TGTGCCATCAGACCCAGAGTAGCGGGGGGACTCACAGATACGCAGTATTTT.

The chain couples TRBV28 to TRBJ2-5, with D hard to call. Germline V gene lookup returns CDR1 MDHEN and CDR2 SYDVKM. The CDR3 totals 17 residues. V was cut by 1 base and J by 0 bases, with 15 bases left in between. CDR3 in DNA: TGTGCCAGCAGTTTATTGTCGTTGGGCTTCAACCAAGAGACCCAGTACTTC. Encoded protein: CASSLLSLGFNQETQYF. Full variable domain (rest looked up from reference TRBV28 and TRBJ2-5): DVKVTQSSRYLVKRTGEKVFLECVQDMDHENMFWYRQDPGLGLRLIYFSYDVKMKEKGDIPEGYSVSREKKERFSLILESASTNQTSMYLCASSLLSLGFNQETQYFGPGTRLLVL.

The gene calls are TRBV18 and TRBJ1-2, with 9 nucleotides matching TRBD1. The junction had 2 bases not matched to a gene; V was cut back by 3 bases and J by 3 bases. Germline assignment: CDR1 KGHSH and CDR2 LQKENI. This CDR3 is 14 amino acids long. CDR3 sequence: CASSPRDRDYGYTF. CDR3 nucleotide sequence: TGTGCCAGCTCACCGAGGGACAGGGACTATGGCTACACCTTC.

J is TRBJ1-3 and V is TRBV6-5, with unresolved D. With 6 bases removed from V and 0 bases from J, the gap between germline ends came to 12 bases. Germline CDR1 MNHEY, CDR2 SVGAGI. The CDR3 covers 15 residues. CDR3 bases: TGTGCCAGCAGCCGCCAGCCGTACTCTGGAAACACCATATATTTT. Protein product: CASSRQPYSGNTIYF.

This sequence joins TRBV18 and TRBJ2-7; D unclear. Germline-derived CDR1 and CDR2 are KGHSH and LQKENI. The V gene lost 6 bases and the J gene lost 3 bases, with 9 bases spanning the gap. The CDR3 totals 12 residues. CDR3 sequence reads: CASSSPHYEQYF. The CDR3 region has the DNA TGTGCCAGCTCCTCCCCTCACTACGAGCAGTACTTC.

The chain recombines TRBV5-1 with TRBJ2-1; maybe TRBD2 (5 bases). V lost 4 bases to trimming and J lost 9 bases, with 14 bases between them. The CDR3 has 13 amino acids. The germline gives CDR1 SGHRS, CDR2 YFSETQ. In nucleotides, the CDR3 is TGCGCCAGCAGCCCGGGCCCGGCGGGTGAGCAGTTCTTC. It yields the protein CASSPGPAGEQFF.

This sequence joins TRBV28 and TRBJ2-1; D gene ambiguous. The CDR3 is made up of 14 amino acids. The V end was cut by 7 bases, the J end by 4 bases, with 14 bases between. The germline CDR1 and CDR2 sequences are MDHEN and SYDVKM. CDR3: CASIHPGYYNEQFF. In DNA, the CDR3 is TGTGCCAGCATCCATCCCGGCTATTACAATGAGCAGTTCTTC.